What follows describes a single T cell receptor (beta chain). As yet, its antigen is unknown. V was cut by 3 bases and J by 6 bases, with 10 bases left in between. In germline, CDR1 is SGHTA, CDR2 FQGTGA. This CDR3 has 13 residues. The sample belongs to a study of T cells in localized non-small cell lung cancer. Study-wide findings and caveats: Adjacent uninvolved lung tissue had the highest T cell clonality, exceeding tumor. Among blood samples, higher T cell density accompanied longer overall survival. Heterogeneity is still possible, as just one tumor region was sequenced.

The table came from immunoSEQ multiplex PCR; TCRdb's copy has only in-frame clones and leaves some out. The repertoire has roughly 61,000 clones, 81% of them found once; the top ten carry just over 4.5%. The rearrangement joins TRBV7-3 to TRBJ2-3, with D maybe TRBD1 (5 bases). The material sequenced was PBMCs, taken before any cancer treatment. The receptor was isolated from a man between 40 and 70 years old with stage II lung adenocarcinoma. The CDR3 sequence is CASSFFRDDTQYF. The CDR3, as DNA: TGTGCCAGCAGCTTTTTCAGGGATGATACGCAGTATTTT.